Sequencing of this T cell receptor (beta chain) was carried out in a study of shared clonotypes between healthy human individuals. As for the study in general: Three CD4 naive, three CD4 memory, two CD8 naive and one CD8 memory plate were used per donor. The study's findings and limits: Blood was the sole source, and tissue repertoires probably differ.

Remarks on this clone: The target antigen is unknown.

Here immunoSEQ multiplex PCR was the method, and the copy in TCRdb shows in-frame clones only, minus some. Of about 100,000 clones listed, 68% are singletons. Pooled CD45RO+ cells and CCR7-negative CD45RA+ TemRA cells made up CD8 memory. This receptor was identified in a woman aged 25-40 years in good health. What was sequenced was memory CD8+ T cells sorted from blood. The subset denotes: CD45RO+ cells pooled with CCR7-negative TemRA cells.

The CDR3 reads CASSLTGPTTEAFF. The DNA of the CDR3 is TGTGCCAGCAGCTTGACAGGGCCTACTACTGAAGCTTTCTTT. The chain links TRBV28 to TRBJ1-1, with TRBD1 matching 7 bases. V shed 6 bases, J shed 5 bases, and the junction held 9 bases outside the gene matches. Looked up from germline, CDR1 is MDHEN and CDR2 is SYDVKM. The CDR3 is 14 residues long.